Each of the 24 T cell receptor beta chains below was sequenced from the same sample in a study of human T cells and chemical hapten exposure. Time point reported: patch test 2, 6 weeks after DPC sensitization. Noted treatment: therapeutic diphenylcyclopropenone sensitization with weekly scalp DPC. TCRdb analysed the RACE reads with MiXCR anew, one entry per CDR3 protein. The table records around 100,000 distinct CDR3 sequences, approximately 10% of them present only once. This sample comprised whole blood, obtained in connection with sensitization to the hapten diphenylcyclopropenone (DPC). The receptor set was obtained from a woman in her thirties or forties with alopecia areata. Some clones in this sample may be carry-over from other donors' samples.

The V gene is TRBV20-1, the J gene TRBJ2-1; 8 bases are a match to TRBD2. CDR3 size: 14 residues. The V and J ends lost 6 bases and 6 bases, in that order; junction bases with no gene match: 10. Germline V gives CDR1 DFQATT, CDR2 SNEGSKA (reference sequence). The CDR3 is CSARPTGTSNEQFF. CDR3 coding DNA: TGCAGTGCCAGACCAACCGGGACTAGCAATGAGCAGTTCTTC.

This clonotype occurred once. A much larger clonotype is one base distant, so this may be a read error. V and J are TRBV11-3 and TRBJ2-1; D tentatively reads TRBD1 or TRBD2 (6 bases each). The CDR3 length is 12 residues. Germline V lookup: CDR1 SGHNT, CDR2 YENEEA. The V and J ends lost 5 bases and 6 bases respectively, with 8 bases between them. CDR3: CASSPGANEQFF. The CDR3 nucleotides are TGTGCCAGCAGCCCGGGGGCCAATGAGCAGTTCTTC.

The rearrangement links TRBV10-3 to TRBJ1-2, with 7 nucleotides matching TRBD1. With 6 bases clipped from V and 7 bases from J, the junction kept 11 bases outside the gene matches. The CDR3 has 14 residues. Germline loops: CDR1 ENHRY, CDR2 SYGVKD. In DNA form, the CDR3 reads TGTGCCATCAGACGGAACACAGGGGAAGGTGGCTACACCTTC. Protein: CAIRRNTGEGGYTF.

This rearrangement joins TRBV12-3 or TRBV12-4 to TRBJ2-1, with TRBD2 identical over 14 bases. CDR3 length equals 15 residues. J gave up 10 bases and V 5 bases, and 7 bases lay outside the gene matches. This CDR3 is CASSPSGLAGEEQFF. As DNA, the CDR3 is TGTGCCAGCAGTCCCTCGGGACTAGCGGGGGAAGAGCAGTTCTTC.

This clonotype was counted many times. The rearrangement links TRBV6-2 or TRBV6-3 to TRBJ1-3; D might be TRBD1 (6 bases). Germline CDR1 reads MNHEY; CDR2 reads SVGEGT. V lost 7 bases, J lost 0 bases, and 13 bases lay in between. This CDR3 is 15 amino acids long. CDR3 nucleotide sequence: TGTGCCAGCACCCCGACAGGATCCTCTGGAAACACCATATATTTT. Its protein is CASTPTGSSGNTIYF.

In its sample, this clonotype was seen many times. The rearrangement uses TRBV6-1 and TRBJ2-7, with D possibly TRBD1 on 8 matching bases. Trimming removed 2 bases from V and 5 bases from J, with 19 bases in between. The CDR3 length is 16 residues. Germline loops: CDR1 MNHNS, CDR2 SASEGT. CDR3 amino acids: CASSENAGAGGNEQYF. DNA for the CDR3: TGTGCCAGCAGTGAAAACGCGGGAGCAGGGGGCAACGAGCAGTACTTC.

This clonotype came up many times. V is TRBV6-6 and J is TRBJ1-4; the D gene is possibly TRBD1 (5 bases). V was trimmed by 4 bases and J by 14 bases, leaving 23 bases between them. The CDR3 has 15 amino acids. Germline V gene data show CDR1 as MNHNY and CDR2 as SVGAGI (reference sequence). The CDR3 loop reads CASSSAPGQSILLFF. The CDR3 nucleotides read TGTGCCAGCAGTTCCGCCCCAGGACAATCTATACTCCTGTTTTTT.

The chain links TRBV2 to TRBJ2-1; D might be TRBD1 (5 bases). In germline, CDR1 is SNHLY, CDR2 FYNNEI. V lost 1 base and J 3 bases, leaving 13 bases between the germline ends. The CDR3 extends over 16 amino acids. CDR3 residues: CASSEEGNILYNEQFF. CDR3 DNA sequence: TGTGCCAGCAGTGAAGAGGGGAACATCCTCTACAATGAGCAGTTCTTC.

J is TRBJ2-7 and V is TRBV3-1, with a possible D match to TRBD1 (5 bases). Germline V lookup: CDR1 LGHDT, CDR2 YNNKEL (reference sequence). V gave up 2 bases and J gave up 8 bases, with 16 bases separating them. The CDR3 runs 14 residues. CDR3 protein: CASSQRGTSFQQYF. The CDR3, as DNA: TGTGCCAGCAGCCAAAGGGGCACCTCCTTTCAGCAGTACTTC.

This clonotype was seen a handful of times. The genes are TRBV5-6 and TRBJ1-5; TRBD1 aligns across 9 bases. Germline V gene lookup returns CDR1 SGHDT and CDR2 YYEEEE. With 4 bases clipped from V and 4 bases from J, the junction kept 3 bases outside the gene matches. This CDR3 is built from 14 residues. CDR3 sequence (DNA): TGTGCCAGCAGCCAGACAGGGGGGAATCAGCCCCAGCATTTT. It encodes CASSQTGGNQPQHF.

This clonotype was recorded a few times. The chain couples TRBV30 to TRBJ2-7; D possibly corresponds to TRBD2 (5 bases). Germline CDR1 reads GTSNPN; CDR2 reads SVGIG (reference sequence). The V end lost 8 bases, the J end lost 0 bases, and 20 bases lay between the germline ends. The CDR3 spans 15 residues. The CDR3 sequence is CAHSRIGGLSYEQYF. The CDR3 DNA sequence: TGTGCCCATAGTCGTATTGGCGGGCTCTCCTACGAGCAGTACTTC.

The chain uses TRBV9 and TRBJ2-7; D remains ambiguous. Trimming left V 0 bases short and J 2 bases short, with 9 bases between. Germline V gene data show CDR1 as SGDLS and CDR2 as YYNGEE. The CDR3 covers 14 residues. CDR3: CASSVGPPAYEQYF. The CDR3 DNA reads as TGTGCCAGCAGCGTAGGGCCACCAGCCTACGAGCAGTACTTC.

The chain is built from TRBV27 and TRBJ2-3, with D unclear. The V gene lost 8 bases and the J gene lost 5 bases, with 8 bases spanning the gap. Germline loops: CDR1 MNHEY, CDR2 SMNVEV (reference sequence). This CDR3 region has 11 residues. The CDR3 coding sequence is TGTGCCAGCCGCGTTGTAGATACGCAGTATTTT. This gives the protein CASRVVDTQYF.

This chain uses TRBV11-3 with TRBJ2-3; 8 nucleotides match TRBD1. Germline CDR1 SGHNT, CDR2 YENEEA. The CDR3 has 15 residues. V gave up 1 base and J gave up 1 base; unmatched junction bases: 1. CDR3 sequence reads: CASSLAGQGTDTQYF. As DNA, the CDR3 is TGTGCCAGCAGCTTAGCGGGACAGGGCACAGATACGCAGTATTTT.

This clonotype was detected only a few times. A junction boundary mismatches the germline segment, possibly from a read error. J is TRBJ2-7 and V is TRBV6-6; TRBD2 matches at 7 bases. The CDR3 contains 13 residues. CDR1 and CDR2 (germline): MNHNY, SVGAGI (reference sequence). The CDR3 DNA reads TGTGCCAGCAGTTACGATCCGTGGCGGGAGTGGGACTTC. Residues: CASSYDPWREWDF.

This clonotype was observed a few times. The genes are TRBV7-2 and TRBJ2-7, with D perhaps matching TRBD1 or TRBD2 (6 bases each). Germline assignment: CDR1 SGHTA and CDR2 FQGNSA. The V and J ends lost 4 bases and 6 bases respectively, with 16 bases between them. This CDR3 region has 14 residues. The CDR3 is CASSSRTGAGEQYF. CDR3 nucleotide sequence: TGTGCCAGCAGCTCACGTACGGGGGCTGGCGAGCAGTACTTC.

The chain has TRBV10-2 and TRBJ2-3, with D unclear. V was trimmed by 0 bases and J by 2 bases, leaving 12 bases between them. Germline V gives CDR1 WSHSY, CDR2 SAAADI. The CDR3 sequence is 16 residues long. CDR3 region: CASSESWRSNTDTQYF. The CDR3, as DNA: TGCGCCAGCAGTGAGTCTTGGCGGTCAAACACAGATACGCAGTATTTT.

The table lists this clonotype with many counts. The CDR3 nucleotides are TGTGCCAGCAGCTCGACCGGAGGCAATCAGCCCCAGCATTTT. This gives the protein CASSSTGGNQPQHF. The V call is TRBV7-2, the J call TRBJ1-5, with no clear D. Trimming took 4 bases from V and 2 from J, leaving 9 bases between them. CDR1 SGHTA and CDR2 FQGNSA come from the germline V gene. The CDR3 has 14 amino acids.

This clonotype was detected many times. CDR3 coding DNA: TGTGCCAGCAGCTCTCAGGGGGTGCCGAACACCGGGGAGCTGTTTTTT. It codes for CASSSQGVPNTGELFF. J is TRBJ2-2 and V is TRBV7-2, with TRBD1 identical over 7 bases. Germline-derived CDR1 and CDR2 are SGHTA and FQGNSA. The trim removed 4 bases at V and 0 bases at J, leaving 5 bases unmatched. This CDR3 has 16 residues.

This clonotype was found many times. The chain joins TRBV19 to TRBJ1-1, with a possible D match to TRBD1 (5 bases). V dropped 5 bases and J dropped 2 bases, with 18 bases sitting between them. The CDR3 is 16 residues long. The V gene's germline CDR1 is LNHDA and CDR2 SQIVND (reference sequence). The CDR3 reads CASSGAGGSANTEAFF. The CDR3 region has the DNA TGTGCCAGTAGTGGGGCTGGAGGTTCGGCTAACACTGAAGCTTTCTTT.

A few counts support this clonotype. The chain has TRBV7-2 and TRBJ2-3; 8 nucleotides align to TRBD2. The CDR3 runs to 14 residues. With 4 bases clipped from V and 3 bases from J, the junction kept 3 bases outside the gene matches. Germline V gene data show CDR1 as SGHTA and CDR2 as FQGNSA. Here the CDR3 reads CASSSGTRTDTQYF. As DNA, the CDR3 is TGTGCCAGCAGCTCCGGGACTAGAACAGATACGCAGTATTTT.

On this clonotype: A single base separates this from a much larger clone, so it may be a read error. V is TRBV2 and J is TRBJ2-1; no reliable D call. The CDR3 consists of 13 residues. Germline-derived CDR1 and CDR2 are SNHLY and FYNNEI. The chain's CDR3 is CVSIGLRGDEQFF. The DNA of the CDR3 is TGTGTCAGCATAGGCTTGCGCGGCGATGAGCAGTTCTTC.

There are many counts of this clonotype. The chain joins TRBV28 to TRBJ1-5, with 8 bases identical to TRBD1. This CDR3 is built from 15 residues. Germline values: CDR1 MDHEN, CDR2 SYDVKM. The trim removed 2 bases at V and 6 bases at J, leaving 6 bases unmatched. DNA of the CDR3: TGTGCCAGCAGTTTACCGGGACAGGACAGTCAGCCCCAGCATTTT. Translated: CASSLPGQDSQPQHF.

This clonotype was observed a few times. J is TRBJ2-1 and V is TRBV7-3; TRBD2 matches at 8 bases. Germline V CDR1 and CDR2: SGHTA, FQGTGA. V gave up 1 base and J gave up 7 bases; unmatched junction bases: 9. The CDR3 runs to 16 residues. The CDR3 loop is CASSLINSGVINEQFF. In nucleotides, the CDR3 is TGTGCCAGCAGCTTAATTAATAGCGGGGTAATAAATGAGCAGTTCTTC.